One and the same sample provided the 27 T cell receptor beta chains below, sequenced in a study of blood T cell repertoires in COVID-19. Data came from immunoSEQ multiplex PCR; TCRdb stores just in-frame clones and leaves some out. The data show 130,000 to 150,000 clones, 87% seen once. The sequenced sample consisted of peripheral blood. The receptors were sampled from a woman between 45 and 65 years old with acute or convalescent COVID-19.

This chain uses TRBV11-2 with TRBJ2-5; D perhaps matches TRBD2 (6 bases). This CDR3 is 12 amino acids long. Trimming removed 5 bases from V and 5 bases from J, with 9 bases in between. CDR1 is SGHAT and CDR2 is FQNNGV in the germline V gene. As DNA, the CDR3 is TGTGCCAGCAGCGCGGGATGGGAGACCCAGTACTTC. It yields the protein CASSAGWETQYF.

This clone was recorded a few times. J is TRBJ2-3 and V is TRBV10-1, with 7 bases fitting TRBD1. This CDR3 comprises 15 residues. V shed 5 bases, J shed 5 bases, and the junction held 10 bases outside the gene matches. From germline, CDR1 is WNHNN and CDR2 SYGVQD (reference sequence). This CDR3 is CASSTHDRAEDTQYF. The CDR3 DNA reads TGCGCCAGCAGTACCCACGACAGGGCGGAAGATACGCAGTATTTT.

This chain uses TRBV19 with TRBJ2-3, with D possibly TRBD2 on 6 matching bases. The germline V gene has CDR1 LNHDA and CDR2 SQIVND (reference sequence). Trimming stripped 2 bases from V and 8 bases from J, with 11 bases between. The CDR3 runs to 13 residues. The CDR3 loop reads CASSIRERGTQYF. The CDR3 DNA sequence: TGTGCCAGTAGTATACGGGAGAGGGGTACGCAGTATTTT.

The chain has TRBV9 and TRBJ1-1; D unclear. The CDR3 length is 14 residues. V dropped 4 bases and J dropped 3 bases, with 13 bases sitting between them. Germline-derived CDR1 and CDR2 are SGDLS and YYNGEE. CDR3 bases: TGTGCCAGCAGCCCCCAAACATCGTACACTGAAGCTTTCTTT. This encodes CASSPQTSYTEAFF.

This sequence joins TRBV5-1 and TRBJ2-1; 9 bases are shared with TRBD2. The CDR3 length is 17 residues. Germline V gene lookup returns CDR1 SGHRS and CDR2 YFSETQ. V gave up 4 bases and J gave up 7 bases; unmatched junction bases: 15. The CDR3 bases are TGCGCCAGCAGCCCTCAGGAGGCGGGGGGGCCTAGGAATGAGCAGTTCTTC. As protein: CASSPQEAGGPRNEQFF.

The gene calls are TRBV7-3 and TRBJ2-2; possibly TRBD2 for D (5 bases). The CDR3 loop spans 16 amino acids. Germline V lookup: CDR1 SGHTA, CDR2 FQGTGA. Trimming removed 5 bases from V and 3 bases from J, with 16 bases in between. The DNA of the CDR3 is TGTGCCAGCAGCCCCTCTCCACTCGGGGACACCGGGGAGCTGTTTTTT. Its translation is CASSPSPLGDTGELFF.

The chain combines TRBV4-2 with TRBJ1-1, with D maybe TRBD1 (6 bases). Trimming shortened V by 0 bases and J by 0 bases, and 8 bases separated the two germline ends. CDR1 and CDR2 from the germline V gene are LGHNA and YNFKEQ. This CDR3 contains 15 residues. The CDR3 nucleotides are TGTGCCAGCAGCCAAGATCAGGGGCTGAACACTGAAGCTTTCTTT. This sequence encodes CASSQDQGLNTEAFF.

The rearrangement links TRBV7-3 to TRBJ1-2; TRBD1 matches 7 bases. V trimming: 6 bases; J trimming: 8 bases; junction bases outside the gene matches: 12. Germline V gene sequence: CDR1 SGHTA, CDR2 FQGTGA. The CDR3 extends over 14 amino acids. The CDR3 region has the DNA TGTGCCAGCAGGGCCGGGACAGCCGGAGAAGGCTACACCTTC. This encodes CASRAGTAGEGYTF.

In its sample, this clone was seen once. V usage is TRBV9 and J usage is TRBJ1-3; D is undetermined. The ends were cut back, 3 bases at V and 2 bases at J, with 9 bases in the middle. CDR3 size: 14 residues. CDR1 is SGDLS and CDR2 is YYNGEE in the germline V gene. The CDR3 bases are TGTGCCAGCAGCGGTGAGGTGGCTGGAAACACCATATATTTT. Residues: CASSGEVAGNTIYF. Full variable domain (rest looked up from reference TRBV9 and TRBJ1-3): DSGVTQTPKHLITATGQRVTLRCSPRSGDLSVYWYQQSLDQGLQFLIQYYNGEERAKGNILERFSAQQFPDLHSELNLSSLELGDSALYFCASSGEVAGNTIYFGEGSWLTVV.

The rearrangement links TRBV5-4 to TRBJ1-2; 10 bases are shared with TRBD1. Germline V CDR1 and CDR2: SGHNT, YYREEE (reference sequence). This CDR3 region has 13 residues. The trim removed 4 bases at V and 6 bases at J, leaving 3 bases unmatched. CDR3 nucleotides: TGTGCCAGCAGCCGACAGGGGGCGGATGGCTACACCTTC. Its protein is CASSRQGADGYTF.

V gene TRBV10-2 combines with J gene TRBJ2-7; D is unresolved. V lost 3 bases and J 5 bases, leaving 8 bases between the germline ends. The CDR3 covers 12 residues. Per germline, CDR1 WSHSY and CDR2 SAAADI. CDR3 nucleotide sequence: TGCGCCAGCAGTGAAGCCGAGCACGAGCAGTACTTC. Its translation is CASSEAEHEQYF.

This sequence joins TRBV5-1 and TRBJ1-1; no definite D call. There are 14 residues in the CDR3. The V gene lost 3 bases and the J gene lost 1 base, with 10 bases spanning the gap. Per the germline V gene, CDR1 is SGHRS and CDR2 is YFSETQ. This CDR3 is CASSSLLRNTEAFF. CDR3 DNA sequence: TGCGCCAGCAGCTCCCTTCTTCGGAACACTGAAGCTTTCTTT.

This chain joins TRBV5-4 and TRBJ1-2; weak D call: TRBD1 (5 bases). The CDR3 covers 15 residues. V was clipped by 1 base and J by 6 bases, with 16 bases between them. Per the germline V gene, CDR1 is SGHNT and CDR2 is YYREEE (reference sequence). CDR3 coding DNA: TGTGCCAGCAGCTTGTCGGGGGGTCAAGGCCATGGCTACACCTTC. As protein: CASSLSGGQGHGYTF.

This chain connects TRBV10-3 to TRBJ2-1; possibly TRBD2 for D (6 bases). The CDR3 runs 12 residues. Trimming stripped 4 bases from V and 6 bases from J, with 7 bases between. Germline V CDR1 and CDR2: ENHRY, SYGVKD. The CDR3 protein is CAISVGGNEQFF. The CDR3 DNA reads TGTGCCATCAGTGTCGGGGGCAATGAGCAGTTCTTC.

The chain is built from TRBV18 and TRBJ2-1, with 9 bases aligning to TRBD2. From germline, CDR1 is KGHSH and CDR2 LQKENI. Unmatched junction bases numbered 4, after V lost 3 bases and J lost 4 bases. The CDR3 runs to 15 residues. The CDR3 spells CASSPKTSGYNEQFF. The CDR3 DNA sequence: TGTGCCAGCTCACCGAAGACTAGCGGATACAATGAGCAGTTCTTC.

The chain carries TRBV5-8 and TRBJ1-1; maybe TRBD1 (5 bases). CDR1 SGHTS and CDR2 YDEGEE come from the germline V gene. Trimming pared 3 bases from V and 3 bases from J, leaving 9 bases between. CDR3 length: 13 residues. This CDR3 reads CASSSGFDTEAFF. The CDR3 bases are TGTGCCAGCAGCTCAGGGTTTGACACTGAAGCTTTCTTT. Combining the CDR3 with reference TRBV5-8 and TRBJ1-1 gives the whole variable domain EAGVTQSPTHLIKTRGQQATLRCSPISGHTSVYWYQQALGLGLQFLLWYDEGEERNRGNFPPRFSGRQFPNYSSELNVNALELEDSALYLCASSSGFDTEAFFGQGTRLTVV.

The CDR3 sequence: CASSEDTGANEKLFF. In nucleotides, the CDR3 is TGTGCCAGCAGTGAAGATACAGGCGCTAATGAAAAACTGTTTTTT. The chain has TRBV6-1 and TRBJ1-4; D is possibly TRBD1 (5 bases). The CDR3 is 15 amino acids. In germline, CDR1 is MNHNS, CDR2 SASEGT. V was shortened by 1 base and J by 3 bases, with 9 bases between the two germline ends.

The chain joins TRBV6-4 to TRBJ2-1; 9 positions agree with TRBD2. V dropped 2 bases and J dropped 7; count of bases not matched to a gene: 9. Germline V lookup: CDR1 MRHNA, CDR2 SNTAGT. There are 16 residues in the CDR3. CDR3 sequence reads: CASSDQGLAGPNEQFF. In nucleotides, the CDR3 is TGTGCCAGCAGTGACCAGGGGCTAGCGGGGCCTAATGAGCAGTTCTTC.

The V gene is TRBV19, the J gene TRBJ2-1, with a tentative D call TRBD2 (5 bases). The V end lost 1 base, the J end lost 4 bases, and 11 bases lay between the germline ends. Germline V gene data show CDR1 as LNHDA and CDR2 as SQIVND (reference sequence). This CDR3 region has 15 residues. For the CDR3, the DNA is TGTGCCAGTAGTATAGGTCGCGGACTGTACAATGAGCAGTTCTTC. It yields the protein CASSIGRGLYNEQFF.

The chain couples TRBV5-1 to TRBJ1-4; D call uncertain. Trimming removed 4 bases from V and 8 bases from J, with 12 bases in between. CDR1 and CDR2 from the germline V gene are SGHRS and YFSETQ. The CDR3 consists of 13 residues. The CDR3 here is CASSPGEKEKLFF. In nucleotides, the CDR3 is TGCGCCAGCAGCCCCGGAGAAAAAGAAAAACTGTTTTTT.

The chain links TRBV7-3 to TRBJ2-2, with 8 positions matching TRBD1. The CDR3 spans 16 residues. V lost 5 bases and J lost 5; bases outside the gene matches: 10. Per the germline V gene, CDR1 is SGHTA and CDR2 is FQGTGA. CDR3 sequence: CASSPEDREGTGELFF. The CDR3 DNA reads TGTGCCAGCAGCCCCGAGGACAGGGAAGGGACCGGGGAGCTGTTTTTT.

The rearrangement joins TRBV15 to TRBJ1-1; no firm D call. CDR3 size: 14 residues. The V end lost 3 bases, the J end lost 1 base, and 9 bases lay between the germline ends. Germline values: CDR1 LNHNV, CDR2 YYDKDF (reference sequence). The DNA for the CDR3 is TGTGCCACCAGCAGGCGTCGAACGAACACTGAAGCTTTCTTT. This sequence encodes CATSRRRTNTEAFF.

The chain links TRBV18 to TRBJ2-7, with TRBD2 as a possible D gene (6 bases). The ends were cut back, 3 bases at V and 0 bases at J, with 12 bases in the middle. CDR1 and CDR2 from the germline V gene are KGHSH and LQKENI. The CDR3 runs to 15 residues. The CDR3 protein is CASSPARGGSYEQYF. The CDR3 region has the DNA TGTGCCAGCTCACCGGCGAGGGGAGGCTCCTACGAGCAGTACTTC.

This clone was picked up one time. The V and J genes are TRBV21-1 and TRBJ1-2; the table assigns TRBD1, which was not confirmed against the DNA. TRBV21-1 is flagged as a pseudogene. The CDR3 extends over 17 amino acids. The chain's CDR3 is CASSKLLQGAGNYGYTF. The CDR3 DNA reads as TGTGCCAGCAGCAAACTCCTACAGGGGGCGGGAAACTATGGCTACACCTTC.

CDR3 residues: CASSVSGQGTDTQYF. CDR3 bases: TGCGCCAGCAGCGTCTCGGGACAGGGAACAGATACGCAGTATTTT. The rearrangement links TRBV5-1 to TRBJ2-3, with 9 bases aligning to TRBD1. The CDR3 extends over 15 amino acids. Germline V gene data show CDR1 as SGHRS and CDR2 as YFSETQ. V lost 4 bases, J lost 3 bases, and 6 bases stayed unmatched.

This clone was recorded once. The chain combines TRBV7-9 with TRBJ1-1; the match to TRBD1 covers 8 bases. The CDR3 spans 16 residues. Germline CDR1 and CDR2: SEHNR and FQNEAQ (reference sequence). After removal of 1 base from V and 5 bases from J, the junction contained 9 bases not matched to a gene. The CDR3 loop is CASSLVLTGARTEAFF. For the CDR3, the DNA is TGTGCCAGCAGCTTAGTCCTGACAGGGGCTAGAACTGAAGCTTTCTTT.

The V gene is TRBV4-1, the J gene TRBJ1-2; 10 nucleotides line up with TRBD1. The J segment lost 2 bases and the V segment lost 3 bases, leaving 3 bases of the junction unmatched. Germline V gene sequence: CDR1 MGHRA, CDR2 YSYEKL. The CDR3 consists of 15 residues. The CDR3 DNA is TGCGCCAGCAGCCACCCGACAGGGGGCAACTATGGCTACACCTTC. Translated, it gives CASSHPTGGNYGYTF.